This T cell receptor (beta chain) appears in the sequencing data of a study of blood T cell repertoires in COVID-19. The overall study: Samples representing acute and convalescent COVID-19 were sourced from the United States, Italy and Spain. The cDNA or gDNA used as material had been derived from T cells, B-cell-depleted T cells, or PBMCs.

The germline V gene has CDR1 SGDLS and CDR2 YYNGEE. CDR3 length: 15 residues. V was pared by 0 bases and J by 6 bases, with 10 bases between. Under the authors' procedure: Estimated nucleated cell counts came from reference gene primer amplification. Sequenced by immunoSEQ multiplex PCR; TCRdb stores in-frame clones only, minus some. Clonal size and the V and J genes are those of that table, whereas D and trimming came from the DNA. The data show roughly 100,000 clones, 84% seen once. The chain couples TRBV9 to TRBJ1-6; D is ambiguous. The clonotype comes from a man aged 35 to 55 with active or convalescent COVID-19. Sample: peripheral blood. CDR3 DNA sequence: TGTGCCAGCAGCGTAGTGGGAGAAAGTAATTCACCCCTCCACTTT. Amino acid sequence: CASSVVGESNSPLHF.